This T cell receptor beta chain appears in the sequencing data of a study of T-cell reconstitution after alpha-beta-depleted transplantation in children (dated by TCRdb to about 2016). Study-wide context: Using TCR repertoire profiling, the study quantitatively followed how T-cell immune reconstitution unfolded in children after TCRalphabeta/CD19-depleted allogeneic hematopoietic cell transplantation.

The treatment or condition label corresponds to: allogeneic hematopoietic cell transplantation with graft depleted of TCRalphabeta T cells and CD19 B cells. The children who served as transplant recipients had been given grafts of TCRalphabeta/CD19-depleted allogeneic hematopoietic cells. The library was obtained by PCR. TCRdb records Illumina HiSeq 2500 as the sequencer. Molecular barcoding was employed in the preparation of TCR libraries, with unique molecular identifiers being used to normalize TCRbeta repertoire quantification. Using fastp trimming at Q25 and MiXCR clonotype assembly, TCRdb reanalyzed the public sequencing data and kept in-frame beta chains. Here each entry gathers all rows of one CDR3 protein and keeps the most common genes and DNA. Recorded for this sample are about 870,000 distinct CDR3 sequences; 15% to 20% of them occurred a single time. Around 5.3% of the sample is held by the ten biggest clonotypes.

To note about this clonotype: What antigen it recognizes has not been identified. There are no base qualities to consult, and no much larger clone falls within one base.

Broad study findings and their caveats: Apparently early alphabetaT-cell count recovery about two months after transplant reportedly relied on only several hundred rapidly expanded clones derived from non-depleted graft cells. Hyperexpanded clone frequencies declined over subsequent months; after one year, T-cell counts and TCRbeta diversity were mostly attributed to newly produced T cells. In some patients, the high TCRbeta diversity seen at day 60 was put down to recipient T cells and intrathymic progenitors that had survived conditioning.

V loses 3 bases of germline sequence and J loses 1 base, and the interval between the two ends is 6 bases. According to the germline V gene, CDR1 reads SGHTA and CDR2 reads FQGTGA. The CDR3 runs 13 residues from the cysteine to the phenylalanine. The sequence is cut down to CDR3 DNA, 39 bases in frame from base 1. The TCR comes from a male patient younger than 18 who had a stem cell transplant for acute lymphoblastic leukemia, so the T cells may come from the graft donor. Here the sequenced sample was PBMCs, mostly from graft donor cells, taken 360 days after TCRalphabeta/CD19-depleted stem cell transplant. Rearrangement joined TRBV7-3 to TRBJ1-1, with no D gene named confidently. The bases read TGTGCCAGCAGCTTCGAGCGGAACACTGAAGCTTTCTTT. Translated, it gives CASSFERNTEAFF.